This T cell receptor beta chain was retrieved from a study of blood T cell repertoires in COVID-19. In the study overall: The samples span acute and convalescent COVID-19 from the United States, Italy and Spain. Sources were T cells, B-cell-depleted T cells, or PBMCs; the material itself was cDNA or gDNA.

TCRdb's copy holds only in-frame clones and misses some; the assay was immunoSEQ multiplex PCR. The repertoire holds approximately 20,000 clones, 82% seen once, with about 6% in the top ten. CDR1 and CDR2 from the germline V gene are MGHRA and YSYEKL. This CDR3 has 15 residues. Deletions cut 6 bases from V and 2 bases from J, with 13 bases between. The sequencing sample was made of peripheral blood. The receptor was derived from a human donor in a cohort sampled during active COVID-19. This sequence joins TRBV4-1 and TRBJ2-2, with TRBD2 as a possible D gene (6 bases). CDR3 loop: CASSSASDNTGELFF. As DNA, the CDR3 is TGCGCCAGCAGTAGCGCTAGCGATAACACCGGGGAGCTGTTTTTT.